This T cell receptor beta chain was identified in a study of shared clonotypes between healthy human individuals. General study results and limits: Estimated richness values were generally larger in naive subsets than in memory subsets.

To note about this clone: Its specificity is unknown. Distinct nucleotide sequences in the sample also encode this CDR3.

Repertoires were generated with immunoSEQ multiplex PCR, while TCRdb's copy carries only in-frame clones and drops some. The repertoire has 550,000 to 700,000 clones, around 78% of them found once; the top ten carry about 1.8%. The donors were all Caucasian adults (living in Nashville, Tennessee). CDR1 is SGHTA and CDR2 is FQGNSA in the germline V gene. V was clipped by 5 bases and J by 3 bases, with 10 bases between them. The CDR3 has 13 residues. This chain joins TRBV7-2 and TRBJ1-1; no definite D call. This clonotype was obtained from a woman in her twenties or thirties in good health. Sequencing used memory CD4+ T cells sorted from blood. As for subset: CD45RA-negative fraction. The CDR3 region has the DNA TGTGCCAGCAGCCGGCGAACAGACACTGAAGCTTTCTTT. It is translated as CASSRRTDTEAFF.